This T cell receptor beta chain was documented in a study of technical replicates of blood from four donors. Per germline, CDR1 MDHEN and CDR2 SYDVKM. The ends were cut back, 5 bases at V and 9 bases at J, with 8 bases in the middle. The CDR3 has 11 residues. TCRdb keeps only in-frame clones here, not all; method: immunoSEQ multiplex PCR. The table records more than 80,000 clones, 90% to 97% of them present only once. Input material: T cells isolated from PBMCs. J is TRBJ2-4 and V is TRBV28, with D unresolved. This clonotype was obtained from a human donor in good health. The CDR3 sequence: CASSDIFIQYF. The CDR3 bases are TGTGCCAGCAGTGACATTTTCATTCAGTACTTC.